This record covers a single TCR beta chain. The antigen is undetermined. The read comes to an end 3 residues before the CDR3 does, leaving the germline J gene to fill in the end. The entry originates in a study of T cells in women clearing cervical HPV infection. About the research overall: Blood came at first lesion visit for cases, post-clearance for controls. Regarding the study as a whole: Combining TCR richness with V gene abundances gave roughly 0.8 AUC. Repertoire richness, not evenness, was significantly elevated in CIN3+ cases versus controls.

Genomic DNA, averaging 1200 ng per sample, yielded TCR beta CDR3 via immunoSEQ. Profiled with immunoSEQ multiplex PCR; TCRdb holds only in-frame clones, not every one. Its table records about 45,000 clones. Deletions cut 5 bases from V and 3 bases from J, with 14 bases between. This CDR3 spans 15 amino acids. The germline V gene encodes CDR1 SGHAT and CDR2 FQNNGV. The chain combines TRBV11-2 with TRBJ1-5; TRBD1 is a possible D gene (5 bases). The sample taken for sequencing was blood buffy coat. The sequence was collected from a woman between 18 and 70 years old with a cervical HPV16 infection that either progressed to CIN3+ or cleared (not recorded which). Partial CDR3 DNA: TGTGCCAGCAGCCCAACTACAGGATCCAATCAGCCC. It specifies CASSPTTGSNQP. The complete CDR3 protein is CASSPTTGSNQPQHF.